These 20 T cell receptor beta chains originate from one sample sequenced in a study of shared clonotypes between healthy human individuals. Assay used: immunoSEQ multiplex PCR; TCRdb lists only in-frame clones, some missing. This sample has 1.5 million to 2.5 million clones, with roughly 95% found just once. Positively selected for CCR7, the CD45RO-negative cells used as naive CD8 cells excluded terminally differentiated effector memory CD45RA+ cells. Sequencing input: naive CD8+ T cells sorted from blood. These receptors came from a man younger than 30 in good health.

V is TRBV4-1 and J is TRBJ2-1, with D perhaps matching TRBD2 (5 bases). Germline V gene lookup returns CDR1 MGHRA and CDR2 YSYEKL. The germline V and J ends were trimmed by 5 bases and 7 bases, with 15 bases remaining between them. The CDR3 contains 14 residues. CDR3: CASSTRTLLNEQFF. The CDR3 DNA sequence: TGCGCCAGCAGCACTCGGACTCTATTAAATGAGCAGTTCTTC.

The rearrangement joins TRBV5-4 to TRBJ2-2, with 10 bases aligning to TRBD2. Unmatched junction bases numbered 0, after V lost 2 bases and J lost 5 bases. The V gene's germline CDR1 is SGHNT and CDR2 YYREEE (reference sequence). This CDR3 spans 14 amino acids. The CDR3 reads CASSFSGRTGELFF. CDR3 sequence (DNA): TGTGCCAGCAGCTTTAGCGGGAGGACCGGGGAGCTGTTTTTT.

The chain recombines TRBV29-1 with TRBJ1-1; 9 bases are a match to TRBD1. V trimming: 6 bases; J trimming: 4 bases; junction bases outside the gene matches: 15. The CDR3 consists of 16 residues. Germline-derived CDR1 and CDR2 are SQVTM and ANQGSEA. The DNA for the CDR3 is TGCAGCGTATTACACGCCGGGACAGGGTGGGGCACTGAAGCTTTCTTT. As protein: CSVLHAGTGWGTEAFF. The whole variable domain, filled in from reference TRBV29-1 and TRBJ1-1, reads SAVISQKPSRDICQRGTSLTIQCQVDSQVTMMFWYRQQPGQSLTLIATANQGSEATYESGFVIDKFPISRPNLTFSTLTVSNMSPEDSSIYLCSVLHAGTGWGTEAFFGQGTRLTVV.

The chain carries TRBV28 and TRBJ1-4, with 8 bases aligning to TRBD1. V shed 6 bases and J 3 bases; nucleotides not matched to a gene: 9. The CDR3 runs 16 residues. Germline lookup yields CDR1 MDHEN and CDR2 SYDVKM. CDR3 protein: CASSPTGEEANEKLFF. CDR3 in DNA: TGTGCCAGCAGCCCGACAGGGGAAGAAGCTAATGAAAAACTGTTTTTT.

The rearrangement links TRBV2 to TRBJ2-3, with 8 bases fitting TRBD2. Looked up from germline, CDR1 is SNHLY and CDR2 is FYNNEI. J gave up 1 base and V 6 bases, and 9 bases lay outside the gene matches. The CDR3 extends over 16 amino acids. The CDR3 loop is CASSGLGLAGTDTQYF. In DNA form, the CDR3 reads TGTGCCAGCAGCGGCCTTGGACTAGCAGGCACAGATACGCAGTATTTT.

The V and J genes are TRBV9 and TRBJ1-3, with TRBD1 matching 7 bases. CDR1 is SGDLS and CDR2 is YYNGEE in the germline V gene. Losses at the gene ends were 2 bases for V and 0 bases for J; bases not matched to a gene: 14. CDR3 length equals 19 residues. CDR3 region: CASSVPPQTGKGSGNTIYF. DNA of the CDR3: TGTGCCAGCAGCGTCCCCCCCCAGACAGGGAAAGGCTCTGGAAACACCATATATTTT. The full variable domain, its missing parts supplied by reference TRBV9 and TRBJ1-3, is DSGVTQTPKHLITATGQRVTLRCSPRSGDLSVYWYQQSLDQGLQFLIQYYNGEERAKGNILERFSAQQFPDLHSELNLSSLELGDSALYFCASSVPPQTGKGSGNTIYFGEGSWLTVV.

The chain joins TRBV13 to TRBJ1-2, with D possibly matching TRBD1 (5 bases). CDR1 and CDR2 from the germline V gene are PRHDT and FYEKMQ (reference sequence). The CDR3 is 14 amino acids. V lost 1 base and J lost 5, with 11 bases in between. CDR3 in DNA: TGTGCCAGCAGCTTAGCCGAAGGGGTATATGGCTACACCTTC. Translated: CASSLAEGVYGYTF.

The chain carries TRBV10-2 and TRBJ2-2, with 8 bases lining up with TRBD1. With 5 bases clipped from V and 5 bases from J, the junction kept 4 bases outside the gene matches. CDR1 is WSHSY, CDR2 SAAADI, per germline. The CDR3 covers 14 residues. CDR3 sequence reads: CASSSTGVTGELFF. In DNA, the CDR3 is TGCGCCAGCAGTTCGACAGGGGTGACCGGGGAGCTGTTTTTT.

V gene TRBV5-1 combines with J gene TRBJ1-2, with D hard to call. This CDR3 contains 14 residues. The germline V gene has CDR1 SGHRS and CDR2 YFSETQ. Trimming took off 1 base at V and 6 bases at J, with 13 bases between the two ends. The CDR3 loop reads CASSLLGGANGYTF. The CDR3 DNA reads as TGCGCCAGCAGCTTGCTCGGCGGAGCGAATGGCTACACCTTC.

CDR3 residues: CASSQEAARDTGELFF. The CDR3 coding sequence is TGCGCCAGCAGCCAAGAGGCAGCCAGAGACACCGGGGAGCTGTTTTTT. The rearrangement links TRBV4-1 to TRBJ2-2; no clear D. V was trimmed by 0 bases and J by 3 bases, leaving 11 bases between them. Germline lookup yields CDR1 MGHRA and CDR2 YSYEKL. CDR3 length: 16 residues.

The J gene is TRBJ2-1, the V gene TRBV15; possible D gene TRBD2, 5 bases. Trimming took off 3 bases at V and 9 bases at J, with 27 bases between the two ends. Germline V gene sequence: CDR1 LNHNV, CDR2 YYDKDF (reference sequence). The CDR3 runs 18 residues. The CDR3 is CATSSLGWGSSPIIEQFF. DNA for the CDR3: TGTGCCACCAGCAGTCTTGGGTGGGGTTCTAGCCCTATCATTGAGCAGTTCTTC.

The chain uses TRBV19 and TRBJ2-7, with a weak D call TRBD2 (6 bases). The CDR3 sequence is 15 residues long. The ends were cut back, 7 bases at V and 3 bases at J, with 19 bases in the middle. Germline V gives CDR1 LNHDA, CDR2 SQIVND (reference sequence). The CDR3 coding sequence is TGTGCCAGTAATTTTGGTCTGGACGGGGGCTACGAGCAGTACTTC. This translates into CASNFGLDGGYEQYF.

The chain combines TRBV27 with TRBJ1-2; tentative D call: TRBD1 (6 bases). V was shortened by 2 bases and J by 3 bases, with 16 bases between the two germline ends. CDR1 is MNHEY and CDR2 is SMNVEV in the germline V gene (reference sequence). This CDR3 is 16 amino acids long. The CDR3 is CASSLSSAGVDYGYTF. The CDR3, as DNA: TGTGCCAGCAGTTTAAGTTCGGCAGGGGTGGACTATGGCTACACCTTC.

This clone turned up a few times. CDR3 nucleotide sequence: TGTGCCAGCAGTGACGCGCCTAGCTCCTACAATGAGCAGTTCTTC. Its translation: CASSDAPSSYNEQFF. This chain links TRBV2 with TRBJ2-1, with D unclear. CDR3 length equals 15 residues. V lost 3 bases and J lost 0, with 9 bases in between. Germline CDR1 SNHLY, CDR2 FYNNEI.

The chain combines TRBV5-6 with TRBJ2-5; tentative D call: TRBD2 (5 bases). This CDR3 comprises 14 residues. V was cut by 0 bases and J by 3 bases, with 9 bases left in between. Germline CDR1 is SGHDT and CDR2 is YYEEEE. The CDR3 coding sequence is TGTGCCAGCAGCTTGGATTGGGGAGAAGAGACCCAGTACTTC. Its translation is CASSLDWGEETQYF.

This rearrangement joins TRBV7-9 to TRBJ2-2; 7 bases are a match to TRBD1. The length of the CDR3 is 15 residues. Unmatched junction bases numbered 9, after V lost 5 bases and J lost 6 bases. Germline loops: CDR1 SEHNR, CDR2 FQNEAQ (reference sequence). The CDR3 loop reads CASSPHGQASGELFF. The DNA for the CDR3 is TGTGCCAGCAGCCCCCATGGACAGGCCTCCGGGGAGCTGTTTTTT.

CDR3 residues: CATGDSIGSNEQFF. The CDR3 DNA follows: TGTGCCACCGGGGACAGCATCGGGTCCAATGAGCAGTTCTTC. This chain links TRBV9 with TRBJ2-1; 7 bases align to TRBD1. This CDR3 comprises 14 residues. V lost 9 bases and J lost 6; bases outside the gene matches: 12. CDR1 and CDR2 (germline): SGDLS, YYNGEE. The full variable domain, rest sourced from reference TRBV9 and TRBJ2-1, is DSGVTQTPKHLITATGQRVTLRCSPRSGDLSVYWYQQSLDQGLQFLIQYYNGEERAKGNILERFSAQQFPDLHSELNLSSLELGDSALYFCATGDSIGSNEQFFGPGTRLTVL.

The V and J genes are TRBV4-3 and TRBJ1-6; tentative D call: TRBD1 (5 bases). This CDR3 is built from 14 residues. Germline CDR1 reads LGHNA; CDR2 reads YSLEER. V was clipped by 3 bases and J by 6 bases, with 9 bases between them. DNA of the CDR3: TGCGCCAGCAGCCAGACGGGGGGTAATTCACCCCTCCACTTT. Protein product: CASSQTGGNSPLHF.

The rearrangement uses TRBV7-6 and TRBJ2-7, with TRBD1 identical over 8 bases. The V gene end was trimmed by 2 bases and the J gene end by 7 bases; junction bases not matched to a gene: 7. Germline CDR1 is SGHVS and CDR2 is FNYEAQ. The CDR3 is 14 residues long. The CDR3 reads CASSLSYGQGEQYF. CDR3 in DNA: TGTGCCAGCAGCTTATCTTATGGACAGGGTGAGCAGTACTTC.

The CDR3 nucleotides are TGTGCCAGCAGCTTAGGGGACGCAGTGGTCTCCTACGAGCAGTACTTC. Its protein is CASSLGDAVVSYEQYF. The chain is built from TRBV7-9 and TRBJ2-7; either TRBD1 or TRBD2 may supply D (5 bases each). The ends were cut back, 1 base at V and 0 bases at J, with 13 bases in the middle. The CDR3 is made up of 16 amino acids. In germline, CDR1 is SEHNR, CDR2 FQNEAQ (reference sequence).